The T cell receptor beta chain under discussion was sequenced for a study of blood T cell repertoires in COVID-19 (dated by TCRdb to the early 2020s). Some background on the complete study: Collaborator samples came from the United States, Italy and Spain and covered acute and convalescent phases of COVID-19. The prospective study material was composed of cDNA or gDNA derived from T cells, B-cell-depleted T cells, or PBMCs. HLA class I and class II types, where available, came from metadata supplied by the sample provider rather than from assay-based typing. Nearly every sample came with metadata listing a de-identified subject ID, COVID-19 status, age in years and sex. The repertoires were made available in a free public database intended to serve as a resource for research on the immune response to SARS-CoV-2. Samples came from the ongoing ImmuneRACE study (first 160 participants) plus 1,254 subjects from 6 global collaborators. The dataset comprised deeply sampled blood TCRbeta repertoires from subjects exposed to, actively infected with, or recovered from COVID-19. What the research found in general, with its limitations: The amount of clinical and demographic metadata varied by source and participant and was provided uncurated.

The germline V gene provides CDR1 SGHDT and CDR2 YYEEEE. V is trimmed back by 2 bases and J by 1 base, and the junction contains 3 bases that no gene match accounts for. The CDR3 goes from the cysteine to the phenylalanine over 15 residues. The read is trimmed to its CDR3 DNA, 45 bases read in frame from base 1. TCRbeta CDR3 regions were amplified from genomic DNA by means of the immunoSEQ Assay, a bias-controlled multiplex PCR. The paper's processing steps were these. The number of nucleated cells in each sample was estimated by amplification of reference gene primers within the assay. To quantify the absolute abundance of each unique TCRbeta CDR3 rearrangement, sequence reads were collapsed and filtered. Productive Simpson clonality was computed per sample as the square root of Simpson's diversity index over productive rearrangements. TCRdb took over this immuneACCESS table, retaining in-frame rearrangements with V and J assigned. Such tables are incomplete; in checked studies, under half of the missing clones stem from an unresolved V gene, and the remainder is unexplained. D and trimming were read from the DNA, whereas the V and J calls and clone size are those reported in that table. In this sample the table shows roughly 250,000 clones, about nine tenths of which occur a single time. 0.95% to 1.5% of the sample rests with the top ten.

In the prospective study, participants were about 18 to 90 years old, resided in 24 geographic areas of the United States, and were enrolled through a virtual design. In the prospective study, participants were assigned to cohorts based on the clinical history participants reported in a screening survey and a study questionnaire. In the prospective study, whole blood, serum and a nasopharyngeal or oropharyngeal swab were collected from each participant by mobile phlebotomists. Participants in the prospective study had the option to provide additional blood draws and questionnaires over a roughly two-month period. Before DNA extraction, blood samples from the prospective study were shipped at room temperature or frozen. On this clone itself: Its antigen is still unknown. Qualities for individual bases were not recorded, and no much larger clone is one base off.

Sequenced input: PBMCs or T cells enriched from blood (not recorded which). This TCR was sampled from a woman in her 40s with acute COVID-19. The rearranged segments are TRBV5-6 and TRBJ2-7; 10 bases in the junction line up with TRBD2. Here the CDR3 is given as CASSFGTSASYEQYF. In nucleotides, the sequence is TGTGCCAGCAGCTTCGGGACTAGCGCATCCTACGAGCAGTACTTC.